One T cell receptor (beta chain) is described in this entry. This CDR3 has 13 residues. The V end was cut by 6 bases, the J end by 0 bases, with 9 bases between. Germline V gene sequence: CDR1 WNHNN, CDR2 SYGVQD (reference sequence). In the original analysis: Estimation of nucleated cell counts relied on the amplification of reference gene primers. The table came from immunoSEQ multiplex PCR; TCRdb's copy has only in-frame clones and leaves some out. V, J and clone size are those of that table, while D and trimming were read from the DNA. The sample yields some 200,000 clones, approximately 85% seen once. The entry originates in a study of blood T cell repertoires in COVID-19. Study in general: PBMCs, B-cell-depleted T cells, or T cells provided the cDNA or gDNA that made up the material.

Enrolled through a virtual design, the participants were between roughly 18 and 100 years of age and came from about two dozen US areas. The TCR originated in a man in his forties who had recovered from COVID-19. Sequencing was done on a sample of PBMCs or T cells enriched from blood (not recorded which). The chain employs TRBV10-1 and TRBJ2-7, with D possibly matching TRBD2 (5 bases). The chain's CDR3 is CASSSGISYEQYF. The DNA for the CDR3 is TGCGCCAGCAGCTCCGGGATCTCCTACGAGCAGTACTTC.